These T cell receptor beta chains were read from a single sample in a study of shared clonotypes between healthy human individuals. Profiling relied on immunoSEQ multiplex PCR, and the TCRdb table lists in-frame clones only, not all of them. The sample records 850,000 to 1,100,000 clones, roughly 80% being singletons. Sequenced: memory CD4+ T cells from PBMCs. Receptor source: a man aged 18-30 years in good health. Some clones in this sample may be carry-over from other donors' samples. The CDR3 runs from the conserved cysteine through the conserved F or W. Each record gives: J gene, V gene, clone size, CDR3 protein. Clone size is not always given. Where it is, it says once, few, many or a class for expanded clones.

J: TRBJ2-5
V: TRBV5-4
size: -
CDR3: CASSRDWEETQYF

J: TRBJ1-1
V: TRBV18
size: few
CDR3: CASSPPGNTEAFF

J: TRBJ1-2
V: TRBV4-1
size: -
CDR3: CASSQDGGVYGYTF

J: TRBJ2-2
V: TRBV19
size: -
CDR3: CASSIITSNTGELFF

J: TRBJ2-2
V: TRBV5-4
size: -
CDR3: CASGTGLTTTGELFF

J: TRBJ2-3
V: TRBV7-7
size: -
CDR3: CASSLGVRLTDTQYF

J: TRBJ1-5
V: TRBV15
size: -
CDR3: CATSRTDRGDQPQHF

J: TRBJ2-5
V: TRBV27
size: -
CDR3: CASSPRSRGQGVETQYF

J: TRBJ2-1
V: TRBV7-2
size: few
CDR3: CASSLAGGRGYNEQFF

J: TRBJ2-1
V: TRBV28
size: -
CDR3: CASTLAGPYNEQFF

J: TRBJ2-3
V: TRBV5-1
size: -
CDR3: CASSSSGLASATDTQYF

J: TRBJ2-1
V: TRBV28
size: -
CDR3: CASSPGTSGRAEQFF

J: TRBJ2-7
V: TRBV27
size: -
CDR3: CASSSYRDEQYF

J: TRBJ2-7
V: TRBV5-1
size: -
CDR3: CASSLGLAGTYEQYF

J: TRBJ2-5
V: TRBV28
size: -
CDR3: CASSFRSGVGETQYF